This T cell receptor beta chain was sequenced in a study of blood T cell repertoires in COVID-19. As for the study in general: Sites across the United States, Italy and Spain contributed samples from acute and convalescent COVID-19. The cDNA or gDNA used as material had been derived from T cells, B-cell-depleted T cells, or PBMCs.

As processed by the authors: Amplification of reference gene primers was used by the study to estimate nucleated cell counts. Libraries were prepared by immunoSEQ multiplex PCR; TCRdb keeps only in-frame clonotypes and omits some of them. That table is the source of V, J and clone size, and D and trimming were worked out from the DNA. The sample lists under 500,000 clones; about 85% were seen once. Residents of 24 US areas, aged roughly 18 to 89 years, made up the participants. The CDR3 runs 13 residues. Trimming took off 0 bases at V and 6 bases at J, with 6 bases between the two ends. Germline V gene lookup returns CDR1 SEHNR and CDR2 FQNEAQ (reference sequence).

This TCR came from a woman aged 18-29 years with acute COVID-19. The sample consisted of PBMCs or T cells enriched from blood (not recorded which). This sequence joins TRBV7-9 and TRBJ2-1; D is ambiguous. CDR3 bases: TGTGCCAGCAGCTTAGCTCCTCTCAATGAGCAGTTCTTC. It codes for CASSLAPLNEQFF.